This is a list of T cell receptor beta chains from one sample in a study of CD8 T cells in ankylosing spondylitis. Each CDR3 protein gets one entry after TCRdb re-called the 5' RACE reads with MiXCR. Of around 390,000 distinct CDR3 sequences in the sample, approximately 20% were seen once. Sequenced material: blood, either unsorted or a sorted T cell fraction (not recorded which). The receptors were gathered from a male donor with ankylosing spondylitis. The CDR3 runs from the conserved cysteine through the conserved F or W. The D gene is left open where the match is weak. Where a row states a size, it is once, few, many or the class of an expanded clone; other rows omit it.

CDR3 protein	CDR3 DNA	D gene	clone size	J gene	V gene
CASSGTVPPGYGYTF	TGTGCCAGCAGCGGAACGGTACCGCCTGGCTATGGCTACACCTTC	-	few	TRBJ1-2	TRBV5-6
CASSLVPGANTGELFF	TGCGCCAGCAGCTTGGTTCCAGGGGCGAACACCGGGGAGCTGTTTTTT	-	-	TRBJ2-2	TRBV5-1
CAISESRTSGRKGTGELFF	TGTGCCATCAGTGAGTCGAGGACTAGCGGGAGAAAGGGCACCGGGGAGCTGTTTTTT	TRBD2	-	TRBJ2-2	TRBV10-3
CASSERQIETQYF	TGTGCCAGCAGTGAAAGACAGATTGAGACCCAGTACTTC	-	-	TRBJ2-5	TRBV2
CASSPSGGLSYEQYF	TGTGCCAGCAGCCCCAGCGGGGGGCTCTCCTACGAGCAGTACTTC	TRBD2	-	TRBJ2-7	TRBV7-2
CSARDSAGGVHEQYF	TGCAGTGCTAGAGATTCGGCGGGGGGCGTTCACGAGCAGTACTTC	TRBD2	-	TRBJ2-7	TRBV20-1
CASSQNTGILNQPQHF	TGTGCCAGCAGTCAGAATACCGGGATATTAAATCAGCCCCAGCATTTT	-	-	TRBJ1-5	TRBV2
CASSLVAWAGELFF	TGTGCCAGCAGCTTAGTGGCGTGGGCCGGGGAGCTGTTTTTT	-	-	TRBJ2-2	TRBV7-9
CASSLPGIPEAFF	TGTGCCAGCAGTTTGCCAGGGATTCCTGAAGCTTTCTTT	-	-	TRBJ1-1	TRBV28
CSAPGYGYTF	TGCAGTGCTCCAGGGTATGGCTACACCTTC	-	-	TRBJ1-2	TRBV20-1
CASSLLGFSSTDTQYF	TGTGCCAGCAGCTTACTCGGGTTCTCTAGCACAGATACGCAGTATTTT	-	few	TRBJ2-3	TRBV7-3
CSASKFGQNQPQHF	TGCAGTGCCAGTAAATTCGGACAGAATCAGCCCCAGCATTTT	-	few	TRBJ1-5	TRBV20-1
CAISPGTGATDTQYF	TGTGCCATCAGCCCCGGGACAGGGGCGACAGATACGCAGTATTTT	TRBD1	few	TRBJ2-3	TRBV10-3
CSVGRDPGNTIYF	TGCAGCGTTGGAAGGGACCCTGGAAACACCATATATTTT	-	-	TRBJ1-3	TRBV29-1
CSASRTNFNEQFF	TGCAGTGCTAGTAGGACTAACTTCAATGAGCAGTTCTTC	-	few	TRBJ2-1	TRBV20-1
CASSLFLESGTEYNEQFF	TGTGCCAGCAGCTTATTCCTCGAGTCGGGCACAGAGTACAATGAGCAGTTCTTC	-	few	TRBJ2-1	TRBV7-6
CASSDRLADNEQFF	TGTGCCAGCTCTGATAGACTAGCGGACAATGAGCAGTTCTTC	TRBD2	-	TRBJ2-1	TRBV18
CASSQNANPGEEQYF	TGCGCCAGCAGCCAAAACGCTAATCCCGGGGAGGAGCAGTACTTC	-	-	TRBJ2-7	TRBV5-1
CATSDRLAGAYNEQFF	TGTGCCACCAGTGATCGACTAGCGGGAGCCTACAATGAGCAGTTCTTC	TRBD2	few	TRBJ2-1	TRBV24-1
CASRQDRDGKLFF	TGCGCCAGCAGACAGGACAGGGATGGAAAACTGTTTTTT	TRBD1	-	TRBJ1-4	TRBV5-1
CASSLMGLAGGSTDTQYF	TGCGCCAGCAGCTTGATGGGGCTAGCGGGAGGCAGCACAGATACGCAGTATTTT	TRBD2	many	TRBJ2-3	TRBV5-1
CATSRGWTPRENIQYF	TGTGCCACCAGCAGAGGGTGGACCCCCAGGGAAAACATTCAGTACTTC	-	few	TRBJ2-4	TRBV15
CASSLDTQAYEQYF	TGCGCCAGCAGCTTGGACACTCAGGCCTACGAGCAGTACTTC	-	-	TRBJ2-7	TRBV5-1
CASSFSWGGPSNQPQHF	TGTGCCAGCAGTTTCTCTTGGGGGGGGCCGAGCAATCAGCCCCAGCATTTT	-	few	TRBJ1-5	TRBV27
CASSDGTSGSRYEQYF	TGTGCCAGCAGTGACGGGACTAGCGGGAGTCGATACGAGCAGTACTTC	TRBD2	-	TRBJ2-7	TRBV6-2/TRBV6-3
CSALPGEPNTEAFF	TGCAGCGCCCTACCGGGGGAGCCGAACACTGAAGCTTTCTTT	-	-	TRBJ1-1	TRBV29-1
CSAGTGGQETQYF	TGCAGCGCCGGCACAGGGGGCCAAGAGACCCAGTACTTC	TRBD1	-	TRBJ2-5	TRBV29-1
CASSEGGAEAFF	TGTGCCAGCAGTGAAGGGGGTGCTGAAGCTTTCTTT	-	few	TRBJ1-1	TRBV2
CSVEFGEATEAFF	TGCAGCGTTGAGTTTGGGGAGGCCACTGAAGCTTTCTTT	-	few	TRBJ1-1	TRBV29-1
CASSFGGTTNSYEQYF	TGCGCCAGCAGCTTTGGGGGGACAACAAACTCCTACGAGCAGTACTTC	-	-	TRBJ2-7	TRBV5-1
CAGFLLSYNEQFF	TGTGCCGGCTTCTTACTATCCTACAATGAGCAGTTCTTC	-	-	TRBJ2-1	TRBV6-1
CASLRTGEGTEAFF	TGTGCCAGCCTCAGAACAGGGGAGGGCACTGAAGCTTTCTTT	TRBD1	many	TRBJ1-1	TRBV28
CASSLPRGGMGETQYF	TGTGCCAGCAGCCTTCCGCGAGGCGGGATGGGTGAGACCCAGTACTTC	-	-	TRBJ2-5	TRBV11-2
CASSRLDNEQFF	TGTGCCAGCAGTAGACTTGACAATGAGCAGTTCTTC	-	few	TRBJ2-1	TRBV12-3/TRBV12-4
CSGGGGNIQYF	TGCTCCGGAGGGGGGGGAAACATTCAGTACTTC	-	many	TRBJ2-4	TRBV29-1